Shown below are 8 T cell receptor beta chains from a single sample sequenced in a study of glioma-infiltrating T cells. TCR alpha and beta CDR3 regions were amplified from RNA using iRepertoire nested multiplex PCR. One entry per CDR3 protein, called by TCRdb with MiXCR from the multiplex PCR reads. Of 170,000 or so distinct CDR3 sequences in the sample, around 40% were seen once. Sequenced material: glioma tissue, nonneoplastic brain tissue, or PBMCs (not recorded which). The receptors were gathered from a human donor with low-grade glioma or glioblastoma, undergoing nonglioma brain surgery, or in good health (not recorded which).

In this sample, this clonotype turned up a few times. The chain links TRBV7-9 to TRBJ2-3; 12 bases are shared with TRBD2. V lost 2 bases and J lost 5; bases outside the gene matches: 11. CDR1 is SEHNR, CDR2 FQNEAQ, per germline (reference sequence). The CDR3 has 18 amino acids. The CDR3 here is CASSLPYTSGRQGDTQYF. CDR3 nucleotide sequence: TGTGCCAGCAGCTTACCCTATACTAGCGGGAGGCAGGGAGATACGCAGTATTTT. Looking up the rest from reference TRBV7-9 and TRBJ2-3 gives the full variable domain: DTGVSQNPRHKITKRGQNVTFRCDPISEHNRLYWYRQTLGQGPEFLTYFQNEAQLEKSRLLSDRFSAERPKGSFSTLEIQRTEQGDSAMYLCASSLPYTSGRQGDTQYFGPGTRLTVL.

The gene calls are TRBV14 and TRBJ2-7, with D maybe TRBD2 (6 bases). This CDR3 contains 12 residues. Germline V lookup: CDR1 SGHDN, CDR2 FVKESK. Between the trimmed V and J ends, which lost 4 bases and 5 bases, there was a span of 9 bases. CDR3 sequence: CASSLTSHEQYF. CDR3 bases: TGTGCCAGCAGCCTTACTAGCCACGAGCAGTACTTC.

With regard to this clonotype: Its ends do not fully match the called genes, so a read error is possible. The CDR3 nucleotides are TGTGCCAGCAGTTACTCGGCAAGCGGGAGCTACGAGCAGCACTTC. Residues: CASSYSASGSYEQHF. The chain is built from TRBV6-5 and TRBJ2-7, with 8 positions matching TRBD2. This CDR3 comprises 15 residues. Per the germline V gene, CDR1 is MNHEY and CDR2 is SVGAGI.

This clonotype was observed at least ten times. The CDR3 loop reads CASGSSGYEQYF. CDR3 DNA: TGTGCCAGCGGATCTAGCGGGTACGAGCAGTACTTC. This chain connects TRBV7-2 to TRBJ2-7; 8 nucleotides line up with TRBD2. V gave up 8 bases and J gave up 4 bases; unmatched junction bases: 4. Germline V gene lookup returns CDR1 SGHTA and CDR2 FQGNSA. This CDR3 spans 12 amino acids.

To note about this clonotype: This sequence may be a read error, since a much larger clone differs from it by one base. The V and J genes are TRBV6-2 or TRBV6-3 and TRBJ1-2; D remains ambiguous. This CDR3 contains 13 residues. CDR1 and CDR2 from the germline V gene are MNHEY and SVGEGT. CDR3 residues: CASSSWQNYGYNF. CDR3 coding DNA: TGTGCCAGCAGTTCCTGGCAGAACTATGGCTACAACTTC.

The sample holds many counts of this clonotype. The V gene is TRBV28, the J gene TRBJ2-1; 9 bases line up with TRBD2. The CDR3 loop spans 14 amino acids. The germline gives CDR1 MDHEN, CDR2 SYDVKM. V lost 4 bases, J lost 8 bases, and 6 bases stayed unmatched. The CDR3 reads CASSYSGSSDEQFF. The CDR3 DNA sequence: TGTGCCAGCAGTTATAGCGGGAGTAGCGATGAGCAGTTCTTC. The full variable domain, completed using reference TRBV28 and TRBJ2-1, is DVKVTQSSRYLVKRTGEKVFLECVQDMDHENMFWYRQDPGLGLRLIYFSYDVKMKEKGDIPEGYSVSREKKERFSLILESASTNQTSMYLCASSYSGSSDEQFFGPGTRLTVL.

Worth noting for this clonotype: A much larger clone is a single base away; this may be a read error. The CDR3 region is CASSFGFGGNSTLHF. The CDR3 DNA reads TGTGCCAGCAGTTTCGGTTTCGGCGGAAATTCAACCCTCCACTTT. This rearrangement joins TRBV27 to TRBJ1-6; D is undetermined. The germline CDR1 and CDR2 sequences are MNHEY and SMNVEV (reference sequence). The CDR3 extends over 15 amino acids.

This clonotype was seen a handful of times. The chain links TRBV29-1 to TRBJ1-1, with 8 bases identical to TRBD1. After removal of 3 bases from V and 4 bases from J, the junction contained 7 bases not matched to a gene. CDR1 and CDR2 from the germline V gene are SQVTM and ANQGSEA. There are 14 residues in the CDR3. The CDR3 loop is CSVERSGGVTEAFF. CDR3 DNA sequence: TGCAGCGTTGAGCGTTCAGGGGGCGTCACTGAAGCTTTCTTT.